This T cell receptor (beta chain) was recorded in a study of blood T cell repertoires in COVID-19. Study-wide background: Both acute and convalescent COVID-19 samples were obtained from the United States, Italy and Spain. PBMCs, B-cell-depleted T cells, or T cells were the source of the cDNA or gDNA that made up the material.

The CDR3 totals 20 residues. Germline-derived CDR1 and CDR2 are SGDLS and YYNGEE. The V gene end was trimmed by 3 bases and the J gene end by 0 bases; junction bases not matched to a gene: 16. The authors' processing: The assay estimated nucleated cells by amplifying reference gene primers. Clones were read by immunoSEQ multiplex PCR, and TCRdb kept only the in-frame ones, dropping some. V and J calls plus clone size are reproduced from that table; the DNA served to infer D and trimming. This sample has 350,000 to 450,000 clones, with around 84% found just once. The source material was peripheral blood. This clonotype was obtained from a human donor in a cohort sampled during active COVID-19. This chain uses TRBV9 with TRBJ2-3, with 10 bases aligning to TRBD2. Written as DNA, the CDR3 is TGTGCCAGCAGCGCGAGCAGGGGAGCGGGAGGGAGAGCTAGCACAGATACGCAGTATTTT. Protein product: CASSASRGAGGRASTDTQYF. Full variable domain (missing parts from reference TRBV9 and TRBJ2-3): DSGVTQTPKHLITATGQRVTLRCSPRSGDLSVYWYQQSLDQGLQFLIQYYNGEERAKGNILERFSAQQFPDLHSELNLSSLELGDSALYFCASSASRGAGGRASTDTQYFGPGTRLTVL.